One sample yielded the 22 T cell receptor beta chains listed below, sequenced in a study of blood T cell repertoires in COVID-19 (dated by TCRdb to about 2020). Receptor amplification or capture employed the immunoSEQ multiplex PCR assay. In TCRdb, the immuneACCESS table is reduced to in-frame sequences with V and J assigned. These tables do not hold every clone; where another copy was compared, an unresolved V gene accounts for under half, and the others remain unexplained. The table for this sample lists around 400,000 clones; about 90% of them were counted only once. The ten largest clones add up to about 1.7% of the sample. Sequencing was performed on PBMCs or T cells enriched from blood (not recorded which). The source is a woman in her 30s who had recovered from COVID-19.

Turning to this clone: Different DNA sequences within this sample yield the same CDR3. This chain links TRBV3-1 (or the pseudogene TRBV3-2) with TRBJ1-1, with D perhaps TRBD1 (5 bases). The CDR3 consists of 13 residues. V was shortened by 1 base and J by 5 bases, with 8 bases between the two germline ends. Germline assignment: CDR1 LGHDT and CDR2 YNNKEL (reference sequence). The CDR3 spells CASSQVRGTEAFF. The DNA for the CDR3 is TGTGCCAGCAGCCAAGTACGGGGGACTGAAGCTTTCTTT.

The rearrangement links TRBV20-1 to TRBJ2-7; D gene ambiguous. Deletions cut 3 bases from V and 1 base from J, with 13 bases between. Germline CDR1 is DFQATT and CDR2 is SNEGSKA (reference sequence). The CDR3 sequence is 14 residues long. The CDR3 DNA reads as TGCAGTGCTAGTAAAACGCTAGTTTCCTACGAGCAGTACTTC. This translates into CSASKTLVSYEQYF.

The chain employs TRBV7-2 and TRBJ1-1; D not resolved. CDR1 is SGHTA and CDR2 is FQGNSA in the germline V gene. The CDR3 extends over 16 amino acids. The ends were cut back, 5 bases at V and 0 bases at J, with 16 bases in the middle. As DNA, the CDR3 is TGTGCCAGCAGCCCACGCCGCGGAGGTATGAACACTGAAGCTTTCTTT. Its protein product is CASSPRRGGMNTEAFF. The variable domain in full, with the rest retrieved from reference TRBV7-2 and TRBJ1-1, is GAGVSQSPSNKVTEKGKDVELRCDPISGHTALYWYRQSLGQGLEFLIYFQGNSAPDKSGLPSDRFSAERTGGSVSTLTIQRTQQEDSAVYLCASSPRRGGMNTEAFFGQGTRLTVV.

The chain carries TRBV9 and TRBJ2-7, with a weak D call TRBD1 (6 bases). Trimming shortened V by 4 bases and J by 3 bases, and 23 bases separated the two germline ends. The CDR3 length is 17 residues. The V gene's germline CDR1 is SGDLS and CDR2 YYNGEE. CDR3 loop: CASSSTMGAGAIYEQYF. As DNA, the CDR3 is TGTGCCAGCAGCTCTACCATGGGGGCAGGGGCCATCTACGAGCAGTACTTC.

This clone was counted once. V usage is TRBV7-8 and J usage is TRBJ1-3, with TRBD1 matching 11 bases. CDR3 size: 13 residues. Germline CDR1 SGHVS, CDR2 FQNEAQ. J lost 10 bases, V lost 5 bases, and 4 bases had no gene match. The CDR3 loop reads CASSLGTGGTIYF. The CDR3 DNA reads TGTGCCAGCAGCCTCGGGACAGGGGGTACCATATATTTT.

The chain combines TRBV4-1 with TRBJ2-7, with 7 bases that match TRBD1. Germline assignment: CDR1 MGHRA and CDR2 YSYEKL. This CDR3 has 15 amino acids. Germline trimming cut 1 base from V and 3 bases from J; bases unmatched to any gene: 6. CDR3 in DNA: TGCGCCAGCAGCCAAGGTCGACAGGGATACTACGAGCAGTACTTC. This translates into CASSQGRQGYYEQYF.

The J gene is TRBJ1-1, the V gene TRBV18; a weak D match, TRBD1 (5 bases). The V gene lost 4 bases and the J gene lost 4 bases, with 19 bases spanning the gap. The CDR3 runs to 16 residues. Germline assignment: CDR1 KGHSH and CDR2 LQKENI. CDR3 region: CASSLLSPGEPTEAFF. The DNA of the CDR3 is TGTGCCAGCTCACTCTTATCACCGGGGGAGCCCACTGAAGCTTTCTTT.

This sequence joins TRBV13 and TRBJ2-1; D gene ambiguous. The V gene's germline CDR1 is PRHDT and CDR2 FYEKMQ (reference sequence). V was clipped by 5 bases and J by 2 bases, with 13 bases between them. This CDR3 has 15 amino acids. The CDR3 spells CASSPREMTYNEQFF. CDR3 nucleotides: TGTGCCAGCAGCCCTCGTGAGATGACCTACAATGAGCAGTTCTTC.

The chain joins TRBV7-6 to TRBJ2-5; D is unclear. The germline V and J ends were trimmed by 1 base and 4 bases, with 10 bases remaining between them. CDR3 length: 14 residues. Germline lookup yields CDR1 SGHVS and CDR2 FNYEAQ. CDR3 DNA: TGTGCCAGCAGCTTAGATGGAGTGTTAGAGACCCAGTACTTC. Amino acid sequence: CASSLDGVLETQYF.

The chain recombines TRBV28 with TRBJ1-5; D gene unclear. There are 18 residues in the CDR3. V lost 3 bases and J 0 bases, leaving 18 bases between the germline ends. Germline-derived CDR1 and CDR2 are MDHEN and SYDVKM. The DNA of the CDR3 is TGTGCCAGCAGTTTTTCCGGGTCCCTCGTAGGTAGCAATCAGCCCCAGCATTTT. Its translation is CASSFSGSLVGSNQPQHF.

The chain couples TRBV7-9 to TRBJ1-2, with 7 bases aligning to TRBD1. The V and J ends lost 5 bases and 2 bases, in that order; junction bases with no gene match: 2. Germline CDR1 and CDR2: SEHNR and FQNEAQ (reference sequence). This CDR3 is built from 13 residues. CDR3 sequence: CASSPGQNYGYTF. CDR3 in DNA: TGTGCCAGCAGCCCGGGACAGAACTATGGCTACACCTTC. Full variable domain (outside the CDR3, taken from reference TRBV7-9 and TRBJ1-2): DTGVSQNPRHKITKRGQNVTFRCDPISEHNRLYWYRQTLGQGPEFLTYFQNEAQLEKSRLLSDRFSAERPKGSFSTLEIQRTEQGDSAMYLCASSPGQNYGYTFGSGTRLTVV.

Note on this clone: This CDR3 is also generated by other DNA sequences in the sample. The chain joins TRBV18 to TRBJ2-7; 9 nucleotides agree with TRBD2. Germline CDR1 KGHSH, CDR2 LQKENI. Losses at the gene ends were 2 bases for V and 0 bases for J; bases not matched to a gene: 2. The CDR3 is 15 residues long. The CDR3 loop reads CASSPVSGSSYEQYF. In nucleotides, the CDR3 is TGTGCCAGCTCACCAGTTAGCGGGAGCTCCTACGAGCAGTACTTC.

The J gene is TRBJ2-1, the V gene TRBV29-1; D is possibly TRBD2 (6 bases). Trimming took 6 bases from V and 9 from J, leaving 33 bases between them. CDR3 size: 18 residues. Germline V gene lookup returns CDR1 SQVTM and CDR2 ANQGSEA. The CDR3: CSVRITQSGGLLNGEQFF. In DNA, the CDR3 is TGCAGCGTCCGTATAACCCAATCCGGGGGACTTTTGAACGGTGAGCAGTTCTTC.

The chain couples TRBV2 to TRBJ2-3, with TRBD1 matching 7 bases. Germline V gene lookup returns CDR1 SNHLY and CDR2 FYNNEI. J gave up 3 bases and V 4 bases, and 4 bases lay outside the gene matches. The CDR3 contains 14 residues. CDR3: CASSVVRGTDTQYF. In DNA form, the CDR3 reads TGTGCCAGCAGTGTCGTCAGGGGGACAGATACGCAGTATTTT.

V is TRBV12-3 or TRBV12-4 and J is TRBJ1-1; D remains ambiguous. The V end was cut by 6 bases, the J end by 0 bases, with 5 bases between. CDR3 size: 12 residues. CDR3 residues: CASSYLNTEAFF. CDR3 DNA sequence: TGTGCCAGCAGCTACCTGAACACTGAAGCTTTCTTT.

This clone was observed a single time. The V gene is TRBV9, the J gene TRBJ2-2, with D possibly matching TRBD2 (6 bases). The CDR3 spans 17 residues. Trimming left V 0 bases short and J 3 bases short, with 15 bases between. Germline V gene lookup returns CDR1 SGDLS and CDR2 YYNGEE. CDR3 DNA: TGTGCCAGCAGCGTAGTCTCGTGGGGGGTCGACACCGGGGAGCTGTTTTTT. It codes for CASSVVSWGVDTGELFF.

V and J are TRBV5-4 and TRBJ2-1; 8 positions agree with TRBD2. Per the germline V gene, CDR1 is SGHNT and CDR2 is YYREEE (reference sequence). J was trimmed by 7 bases and V by 4 bases; bases with no gene match: 10. The CDR3 runs 15 residues. DNA of the CDR3: TGTGCCAGCAGCCCGAGGGCGGGAGGAGGGAATGAGCAGTTCTTC. This translates into CASSPRAGGGNEQFF.

The rearrangement links TRBV25-1 to TRBJ1-1, with a weak D call TRBD1 (6 bases). Germline lookup yields CDR1 MGHDK and CDR2 SYGVNS. This CDR3 is built from 14 residues. V lost 6 bases and J lost 6, with 17 bases in between. The CDR3, as DNA: TGTGCCAGCAGACCTACAGGGAGGGTACCTGAAGCTTTCTTT. Translated, it gives CASRPTGRVPEAFF.

With regard to this clone: This sample also contains other DNA sequences that code for the same CDR3. V gene TRBV5-1 combines with J gene TRBJ2-3, with 14 bases identical to TRBD2. The CDR3 covers 18 residues. The V segment lost 3 bases and the J segment 0 bases; nucleotides outside the gene matches: 6. Looked up from germline, CDR1 is SGHRS and CDR2 is YFSETQ. The CDR3 is CASSSGLAGGTSTDTQYF. CDR3 DNA: TGCGCCAGCAGCTCAGGACTAGCGGGAGGAACTAGCACAGATACGCAGTATTTT.

The chain has TRBV3-1 (or the pseudogene TRBV3-2) and TRBJ1-2; D call uncertain. CDR1 is LGHDT and CDR2 is YNNKEL in the germline V gene (reference sequence). Trimming removed 4 bases at V and 8 bases at J, with 8 bases between. This CDR3 has 11 amino acids. The CDR3 loop reads CASSRNRGYTF. The CDR3 nucleotides read TGTGCCAGCAGCCGTAACCGGGGCTACACCTTC.

The genes are TRBV2 and TRBJ1-2; the match to TRBD1 covers 10 bases. V dropped 5 bases and J dropped 7; count of bases not matched to a gene: 7. Germline CDR1 reads SNHLY; CDR2 reads FYNNEI. The CDR3 is made up of 14 amino acids. Written as DNA, the CDR3 is TGTGCCAGCAGTTTTGACAGGGGGCTTCGTGGCTACACCTTC. As protein: CASSFDRGLRGYTF.

This sequence joins TRBV10-3 and TRBJ1-2; 8 positions agree with TRBD1. CDR1 ENHRY and CDR2 SYGVKD come from the germline V gene. V lost 7 bases to trimming and J lost 1 base; unmatched junction nucleotides: 5. The CDR3 length is 14 residues. CDR3 region: CAIKVTGGNYGYTF. The DNA for the CDR3 is TGTGCCATCAAAGTCACAGGGGGTAACTATGGCTACACCTTC.